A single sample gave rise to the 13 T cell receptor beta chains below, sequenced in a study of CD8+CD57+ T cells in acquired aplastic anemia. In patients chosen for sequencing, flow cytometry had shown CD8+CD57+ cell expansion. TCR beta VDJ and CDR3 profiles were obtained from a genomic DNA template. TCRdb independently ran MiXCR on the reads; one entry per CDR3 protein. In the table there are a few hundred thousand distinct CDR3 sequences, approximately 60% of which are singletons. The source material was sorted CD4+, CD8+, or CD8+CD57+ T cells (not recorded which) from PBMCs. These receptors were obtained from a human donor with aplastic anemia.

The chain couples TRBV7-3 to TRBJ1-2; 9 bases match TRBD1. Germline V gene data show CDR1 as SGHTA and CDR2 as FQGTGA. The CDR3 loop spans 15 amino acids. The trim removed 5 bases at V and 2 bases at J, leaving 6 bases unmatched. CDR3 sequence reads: CASSLRTGENYGYTF. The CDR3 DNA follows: TGTGCCAGCAGCCTCAGGACAGGGGAGAACTATGGCTACACCTTC.

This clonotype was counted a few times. The CDR3 DNA sequence: TGTGCCAGCAGCTTAGGGGGAGTCGCTGAAGCTTTCTTT. It specifies CASSLGGVAEAFF. The chain couples TRBV7-9 to TRBJ1-1; no clear D. The germline V gene has CDR1 SEHNR and CDR2 FQNEAQ (reference sequence). The CDR3 has 13 amino acids. V shed 1 base and J shed 6 bases, with 9 bases lying between them.

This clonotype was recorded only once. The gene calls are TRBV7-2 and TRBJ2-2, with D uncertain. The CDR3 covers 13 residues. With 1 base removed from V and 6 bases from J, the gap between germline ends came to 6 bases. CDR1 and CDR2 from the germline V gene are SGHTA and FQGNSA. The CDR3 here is CASSLVRSGELFF. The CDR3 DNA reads TGTGCCAGCAGCTTAGTCCGTTCCGGGGAGCTGTTTTTT.

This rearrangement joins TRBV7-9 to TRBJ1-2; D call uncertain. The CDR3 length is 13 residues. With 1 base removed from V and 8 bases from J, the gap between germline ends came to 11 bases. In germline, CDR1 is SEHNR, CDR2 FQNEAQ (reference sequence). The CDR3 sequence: CASSLDVVRGYTF. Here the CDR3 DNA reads TGTGCCAGCAGCTTAGATGTGGTTCGGGGCTACACCTTC.

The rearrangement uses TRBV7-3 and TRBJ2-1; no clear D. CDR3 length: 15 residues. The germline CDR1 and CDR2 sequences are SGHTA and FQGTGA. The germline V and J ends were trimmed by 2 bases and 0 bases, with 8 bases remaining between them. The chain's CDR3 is CASSLSLFSYNEQFF. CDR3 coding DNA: TGTGCCAGCAGCTTATCCCTCTTCTCCTACAATGAGCAGTTCTTC. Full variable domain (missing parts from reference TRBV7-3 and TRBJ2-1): GAGVSQTPSNKVTEKGKYVELRCDPISGHTALYWYRQSLGQGPEFLIYFQGTGAADDSGLPNDRFFAVRPEGSVSTLKIQRTERGDSAVYLCASSLSLFSYNEQFFGPGTRLTVL.

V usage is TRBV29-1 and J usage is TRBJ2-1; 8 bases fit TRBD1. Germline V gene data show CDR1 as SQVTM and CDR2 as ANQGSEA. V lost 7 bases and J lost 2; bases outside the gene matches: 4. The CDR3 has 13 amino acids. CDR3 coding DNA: TGCAGCGACGGACAGGGAACCTACAATGAGCAGTTCTTC. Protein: CSDGQGTYNEQFF.

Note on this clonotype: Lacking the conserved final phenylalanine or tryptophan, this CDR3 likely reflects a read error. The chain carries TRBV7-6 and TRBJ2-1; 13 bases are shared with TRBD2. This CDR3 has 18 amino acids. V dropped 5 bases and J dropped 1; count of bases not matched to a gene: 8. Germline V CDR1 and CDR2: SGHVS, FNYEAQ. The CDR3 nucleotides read TGTGCCAGCAGCACCAGGACTAGCGGGAGCTTATCCTACAATGAGCAGTTCTCC. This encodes CASSTRTSGSLSYNEQFS.

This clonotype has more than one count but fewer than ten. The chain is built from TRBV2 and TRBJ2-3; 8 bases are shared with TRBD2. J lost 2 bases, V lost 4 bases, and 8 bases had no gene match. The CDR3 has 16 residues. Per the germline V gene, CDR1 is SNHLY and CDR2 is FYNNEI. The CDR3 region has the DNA TGTGCCAGCAGTGGGGCTAGCGGGCGGTACACAGATACGCAGTATTTT. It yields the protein CASSGASGRYTDTQYF.

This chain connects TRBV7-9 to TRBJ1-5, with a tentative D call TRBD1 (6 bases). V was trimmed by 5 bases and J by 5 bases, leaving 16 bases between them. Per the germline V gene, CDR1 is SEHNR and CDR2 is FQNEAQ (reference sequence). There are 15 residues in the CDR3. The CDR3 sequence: CASSPRGGGDQPQHF. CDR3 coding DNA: TGTGCCAGCAGCCCCAGAGGCGGGGGCGATCAGCCCCAGCATTTT. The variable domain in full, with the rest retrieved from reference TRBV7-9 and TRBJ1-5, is DTGVSQNPRHKITKRGQNVTFRCDPISEHNRLYWYRQTLGQGPEFLTYFQNEAQLEKSRLLSDRFSAERPKGSFSTLEIQRTEQGDSAMYLCASSPRGGGDQPQHFGDGTRLSIL.

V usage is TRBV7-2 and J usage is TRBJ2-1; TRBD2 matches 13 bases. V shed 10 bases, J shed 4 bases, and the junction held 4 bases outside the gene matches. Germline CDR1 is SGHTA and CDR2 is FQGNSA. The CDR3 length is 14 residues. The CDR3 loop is CATLAGGLYNEQFF. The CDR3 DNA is TGTGCCACACTAGCGGGGGGGCTGTACAATGAGCAGTTCTTC.

The CDR3 DNA follows: TGCGCCAGCAGCTTTACAGCCCAACGTGGGGAGACCCAGTACTTC. Its translation is CASSFTAQRGETQYF. The chain links TRBV5-1 to TRBJ2-5, with unresolved D. Germline lookup yields CDR1 SGHRS and CDR2 YFSETQ. The CDR3 has 15 residues. Between the trimmed V and J ends, which lost 2 bases and 5 bases, there was a span of 16 bases.

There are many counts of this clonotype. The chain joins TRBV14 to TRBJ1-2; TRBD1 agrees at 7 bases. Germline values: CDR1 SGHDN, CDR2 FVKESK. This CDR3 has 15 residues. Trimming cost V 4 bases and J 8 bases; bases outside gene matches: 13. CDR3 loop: CASSPRATGAGGYTF. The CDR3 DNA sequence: TGTGCCAGCAGCCCACGCGCTACAGGGGCGGGAGGCTACACCTTC.

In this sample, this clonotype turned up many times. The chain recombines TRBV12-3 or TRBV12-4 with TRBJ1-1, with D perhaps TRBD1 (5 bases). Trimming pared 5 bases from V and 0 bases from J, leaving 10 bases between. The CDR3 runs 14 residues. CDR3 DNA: TGTGCCAGCAGTCCGCAGACAGTGAACACTGAAGCTTTCTTT. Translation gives CASSPQTVNTEAFF.